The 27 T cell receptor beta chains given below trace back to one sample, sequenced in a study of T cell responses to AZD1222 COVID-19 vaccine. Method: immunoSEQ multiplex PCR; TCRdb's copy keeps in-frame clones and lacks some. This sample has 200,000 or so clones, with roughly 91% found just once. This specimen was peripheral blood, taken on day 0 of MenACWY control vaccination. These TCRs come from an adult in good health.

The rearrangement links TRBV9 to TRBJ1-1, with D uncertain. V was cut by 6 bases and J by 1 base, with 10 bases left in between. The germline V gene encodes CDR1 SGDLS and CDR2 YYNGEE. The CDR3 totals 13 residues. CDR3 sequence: CASKRQQNTEAFF. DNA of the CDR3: TGTGCCAGCAAAAGGCAGCAGAACACTGAAGCTTTCTTT. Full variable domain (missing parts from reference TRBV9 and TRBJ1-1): DSGVTQTPKHLITATGQRVTLRCSPRSGDLSVYWYQQSLDQGLQFLIQYYNGEERAKGNILERFSAQQFPDLHSELNLSSLELGDSALYFCASKRQQNTEAFFGQGTRLTVV.

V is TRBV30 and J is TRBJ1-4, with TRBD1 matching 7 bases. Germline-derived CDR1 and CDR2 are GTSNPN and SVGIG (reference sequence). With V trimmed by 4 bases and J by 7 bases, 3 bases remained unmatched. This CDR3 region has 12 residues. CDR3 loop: CAWNRDSEKLFF. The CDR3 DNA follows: TGTGCCTGGAATAGGGACAGTGAAAAACTGTTTTTT.

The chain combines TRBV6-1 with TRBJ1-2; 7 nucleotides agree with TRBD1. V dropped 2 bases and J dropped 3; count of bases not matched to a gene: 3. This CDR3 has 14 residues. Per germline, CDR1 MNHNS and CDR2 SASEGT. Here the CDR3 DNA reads TGTGCCAGCAGTGAAATAGACAGGGACTATGGCTACACCTTC. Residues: CASSEIDRDYGYTF.

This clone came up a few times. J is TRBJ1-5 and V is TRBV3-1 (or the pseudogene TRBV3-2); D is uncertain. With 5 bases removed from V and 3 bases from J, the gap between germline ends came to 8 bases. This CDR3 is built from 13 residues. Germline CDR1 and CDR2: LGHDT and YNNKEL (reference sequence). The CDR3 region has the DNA TGTGCCAGCAGCGAGCGCGACAATCAGCCCCAGCATTTT. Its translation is CASSERDNQPQHF.

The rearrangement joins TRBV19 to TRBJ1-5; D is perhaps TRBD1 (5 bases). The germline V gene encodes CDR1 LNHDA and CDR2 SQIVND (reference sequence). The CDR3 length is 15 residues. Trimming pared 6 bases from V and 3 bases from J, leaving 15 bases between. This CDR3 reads CASRGVPFSNQPQHF. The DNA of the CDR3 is TGTGCCAGTAGAGGGGTCCCATTTTCCAATCAGCCCCAGCATTTT.

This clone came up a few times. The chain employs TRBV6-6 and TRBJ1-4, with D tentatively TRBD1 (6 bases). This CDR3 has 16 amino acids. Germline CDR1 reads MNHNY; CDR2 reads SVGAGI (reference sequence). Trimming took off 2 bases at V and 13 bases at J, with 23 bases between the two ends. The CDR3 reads CASSYGTGWLDAVLFF. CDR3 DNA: TGTGCCAGCAGTTACGGCACAGGGTGGCTAGACGCGGTACTGTTTTTT.

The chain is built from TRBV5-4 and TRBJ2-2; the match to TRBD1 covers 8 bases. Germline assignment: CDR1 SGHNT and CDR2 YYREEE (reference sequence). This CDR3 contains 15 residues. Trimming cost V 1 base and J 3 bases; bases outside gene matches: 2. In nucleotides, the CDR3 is TGTGCCAGCAGCTTGTTACAGGGGGACACCGGGGAGCTGTTTTTT. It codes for CASSLLQGDTGELFF.

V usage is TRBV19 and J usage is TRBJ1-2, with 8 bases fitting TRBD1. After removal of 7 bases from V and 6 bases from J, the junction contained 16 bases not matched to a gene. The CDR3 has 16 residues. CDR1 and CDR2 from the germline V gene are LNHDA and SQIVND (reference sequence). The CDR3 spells CASTSTLRGQADGYTF. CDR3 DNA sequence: TGTGCCAGTACCTCCACCCTCAGGGGGCAAGCGGATGGCTACACCTTC.

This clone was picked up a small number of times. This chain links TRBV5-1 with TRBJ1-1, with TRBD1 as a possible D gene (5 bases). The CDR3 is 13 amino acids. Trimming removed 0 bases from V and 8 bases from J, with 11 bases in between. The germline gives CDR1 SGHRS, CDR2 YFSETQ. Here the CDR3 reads CASSLVARDEAFF. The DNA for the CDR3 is TGCGCCAGCAGCTTGGTGGCTAGGGACGAAGCTTTCTTT.

CDR3: CASSFMTGSSYNEQFF. In nucleotides, the CDR3 is TGTGCCAGCAGCTTCATGACAGGGAGCTCCTACAATGAGCAGTTCTTC. This sequence joins TRBV7-2 and TRBJ2-1; the match to TRBD1 covers 7 bases. Germline-derived CDR1 and CDR2 are SGHTA and FQGNSA. Trimming took 3 bases from V and 0 from J; bases not matched to a gene: 5. The CDR3 has 16 amino acids.

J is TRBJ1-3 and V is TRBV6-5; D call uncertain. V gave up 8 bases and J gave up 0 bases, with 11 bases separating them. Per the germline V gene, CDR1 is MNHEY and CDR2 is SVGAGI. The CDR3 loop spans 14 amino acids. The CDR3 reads CASSISASGNTIYF. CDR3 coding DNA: TGTGCCAGCTCGATTTCGGCCTCTGGAAACACCATATATTTT.

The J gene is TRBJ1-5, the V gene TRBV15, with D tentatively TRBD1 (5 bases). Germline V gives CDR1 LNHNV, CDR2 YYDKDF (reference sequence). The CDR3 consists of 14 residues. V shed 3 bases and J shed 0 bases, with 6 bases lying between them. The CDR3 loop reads CATSRGGSNQPQHF. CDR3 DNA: TGTGCCACCAGCAGGGGGGGTAGCAATCAGCCCCAGCATTTT.

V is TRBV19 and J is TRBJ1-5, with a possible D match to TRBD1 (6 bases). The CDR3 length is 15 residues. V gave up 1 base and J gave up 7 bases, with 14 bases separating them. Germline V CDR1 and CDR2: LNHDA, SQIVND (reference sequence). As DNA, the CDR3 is TGTGCCAGTAGTATAGGGACAGAGATGCGCCAGCCCCAGCATTTT. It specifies CASSIGTEMRQPQHF.

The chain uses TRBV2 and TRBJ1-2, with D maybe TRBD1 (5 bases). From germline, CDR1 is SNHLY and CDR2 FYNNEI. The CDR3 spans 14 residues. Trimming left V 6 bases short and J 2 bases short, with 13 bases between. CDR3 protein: CASREGTSNYGYTF. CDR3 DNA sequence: TGTGCCAGCAGGGAGGGGACTAGCAACTATGGCTACACCTTC.

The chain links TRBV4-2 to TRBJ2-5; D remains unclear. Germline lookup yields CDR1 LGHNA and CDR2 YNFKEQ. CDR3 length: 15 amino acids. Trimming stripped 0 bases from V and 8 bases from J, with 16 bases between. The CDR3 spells CASSQETVESRTQYF. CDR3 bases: TGTGCCAGCAGCCAAGAGACTGTGGAATCTCGAACCCAGTACTTC.

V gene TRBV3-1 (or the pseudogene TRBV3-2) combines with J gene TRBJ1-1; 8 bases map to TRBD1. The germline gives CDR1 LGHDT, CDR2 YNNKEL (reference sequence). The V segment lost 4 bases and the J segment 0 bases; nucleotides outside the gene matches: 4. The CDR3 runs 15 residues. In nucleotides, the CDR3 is TGTGCCAGCAGCCTTCAGGGGGCTGTGAACACTGAAGCTTTCTTT. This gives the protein CASSLQGAVNTEAFF.

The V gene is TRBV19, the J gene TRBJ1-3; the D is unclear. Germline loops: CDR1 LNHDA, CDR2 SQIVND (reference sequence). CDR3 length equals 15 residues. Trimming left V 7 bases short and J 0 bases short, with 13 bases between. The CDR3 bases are TGTGCCAGTACTCAAAGACGGAACTCTGGAAACACCATATATTTT. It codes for CASTQRRNSGNTIYF.

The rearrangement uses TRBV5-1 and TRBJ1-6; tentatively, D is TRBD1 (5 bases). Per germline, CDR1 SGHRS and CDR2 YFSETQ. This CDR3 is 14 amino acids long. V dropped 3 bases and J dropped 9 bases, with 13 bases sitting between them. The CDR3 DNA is TGCGCCAGCAGCTCGGGACGACCAGGTTCACCCCTCCACTTT. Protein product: CASSSGRPGSPLHF.

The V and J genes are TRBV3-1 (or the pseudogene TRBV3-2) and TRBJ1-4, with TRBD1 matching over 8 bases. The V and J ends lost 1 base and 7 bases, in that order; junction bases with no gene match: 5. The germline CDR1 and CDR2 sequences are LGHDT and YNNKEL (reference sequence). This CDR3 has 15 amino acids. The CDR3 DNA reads TGTGCCAGCAGCCAAGGGACAGGGACTGGTGAAAAACTGTTTTTT. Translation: CASSQGTGTGEKLFF.

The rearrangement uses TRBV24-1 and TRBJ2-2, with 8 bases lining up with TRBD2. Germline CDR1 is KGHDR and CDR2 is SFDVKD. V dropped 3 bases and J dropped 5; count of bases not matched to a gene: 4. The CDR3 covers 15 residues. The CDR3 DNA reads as TGTGCCACCAGTGATCCGGGAGGGAGGACCGGGGAGCTGTTTTTT. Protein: CATSDPGGRTGELFF.

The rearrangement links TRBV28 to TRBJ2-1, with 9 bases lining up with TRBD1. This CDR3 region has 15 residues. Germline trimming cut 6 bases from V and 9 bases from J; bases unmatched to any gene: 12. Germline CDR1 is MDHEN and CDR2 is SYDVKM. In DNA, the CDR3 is TGTGCCAGCAGCTTAACCGGGACAGGGAATGGTGAGCAGTTCTTC. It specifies CASSLTGTGNGEQFF. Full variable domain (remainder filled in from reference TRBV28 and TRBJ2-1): DVKVTQSSRYLVKRTGEKVFLECVQDMDHENMFWYRQDPGLGLRLIYFSYDVKMKEKGDIPEGYSVSREKKERFSLILESASTNQTSMYLCASSLTGTGNGEQFFGPGTRLTVL.

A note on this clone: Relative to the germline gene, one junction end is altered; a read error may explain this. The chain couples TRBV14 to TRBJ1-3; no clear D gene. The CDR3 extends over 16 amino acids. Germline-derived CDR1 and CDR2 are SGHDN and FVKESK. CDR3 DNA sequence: TGTGCCAACAGCCGCTCCCCACGGAACTCTGGAAACACCATATATTTT. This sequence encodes CANSRSPRNSGNTIYF.

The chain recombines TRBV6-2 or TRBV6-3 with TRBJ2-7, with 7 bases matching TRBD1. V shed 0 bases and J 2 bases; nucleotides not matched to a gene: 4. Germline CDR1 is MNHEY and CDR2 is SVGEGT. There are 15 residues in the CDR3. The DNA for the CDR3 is TGTGCCAGCAGTTACTCGTTGAGGGGGCCCTACGAGCAGTACTTC. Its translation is CASSYSLRGPYEQYF.

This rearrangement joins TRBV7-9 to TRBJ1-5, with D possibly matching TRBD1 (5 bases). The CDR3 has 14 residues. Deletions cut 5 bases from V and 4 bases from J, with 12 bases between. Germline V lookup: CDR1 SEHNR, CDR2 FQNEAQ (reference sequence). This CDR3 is CASSPGTGNQPQHF. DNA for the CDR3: TGTGCCAGCAGCCCTGGGACGGGGAATCAGCCCCAGCATTTT.

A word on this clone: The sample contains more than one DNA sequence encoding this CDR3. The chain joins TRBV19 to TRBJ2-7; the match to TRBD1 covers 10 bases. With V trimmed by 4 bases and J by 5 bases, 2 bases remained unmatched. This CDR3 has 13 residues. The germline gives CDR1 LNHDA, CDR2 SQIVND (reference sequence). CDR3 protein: CASSRDRGDEQYF. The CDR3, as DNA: TGTGCCAGTAGTAGGGACAGGGGAGACGAGCAGTACTTC.

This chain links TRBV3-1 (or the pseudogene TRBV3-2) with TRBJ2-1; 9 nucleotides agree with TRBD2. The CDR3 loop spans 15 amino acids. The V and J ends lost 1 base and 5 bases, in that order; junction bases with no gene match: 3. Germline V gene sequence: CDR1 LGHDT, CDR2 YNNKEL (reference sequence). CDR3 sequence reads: CASSQGLAGNNEQFF. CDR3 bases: TGTGCCAGCAGCCAAGGGCTAGCGGGGAACAATGAGCAGTTCTTC.

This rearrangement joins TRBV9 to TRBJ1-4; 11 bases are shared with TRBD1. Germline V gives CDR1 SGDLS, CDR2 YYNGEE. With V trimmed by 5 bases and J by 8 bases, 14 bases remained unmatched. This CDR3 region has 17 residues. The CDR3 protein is CASSQGTGGIGGEKLFF. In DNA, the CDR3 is TGTGCCAGCAGTCAAGGGACAGGGGGGATCGGGGGAGAAAAACTGTTTTTT.